Shown below are 8 T cell receptor beta chains from a single sample sequenced in a study of cytomegalovirus exposure and HLA in healthy donors. Vbeta (60) and Jbeta (13) primers were used in the PCR. The table came from immunoSEQ multiplex PCR; TCRdb's copy has only in-frame clones and leaves some out. The sample consists of some 130,000 clones, 55% to 75% of them appearing once. Sequenced material: PBMCs. These receptors were taken from a man in his forties or fifties in good health and CMV-seropositive.

Points on this clone: The junction departs from the called germline gene at one end, perhaps through a read error. V is TRBV6-1 and J is TRBJ2-7; 8 bases are a match to TRBD1. The CDR3 consists of 14 residues. CDR1 is MNHNS and CDR2 is SASEGT in the germline V gene. The CDR3 DNA reads as TGTGCCGGCAGTTGGACAGGGATCGGCTACGAGCAGTACTTC. Protein sequence: CAGSWTGIGYEQYF.

J is TRBJ1-1 and V is TRBV19; a weak D match, TRBD1 (5 bases). V was cut by 3 bases and J by 2 bases, with 10 bases left in between. The CDR3 totals 14 residues. Germline CDR1 and CDR2: LNHDA and SQIVND (reference sequence). CDR3 sequence: CASSIGRANTEAFF. The CDR3 nucleotides read TGTGCCAGTAGTATCGGCAGGGCAAACACTGAAGCTTTCTTT.

The CDR3 loop is CASGPRSSGRAINEQFF. DNA for the CDR3: TGTGCTAGTGGTCCCCGGTCTAGCGGGAGGGCCATCAATGAGCAGTTCTTC. J is TRBJ2-1 and V is TRBV12-5; TRBD2 matches 12 bases. With V trimmed by 5 bases and J by 6 bases, 11 bases remained unmatched. Germline assignment: CDR1 LGHNT and CDR2 FRNRAP. This CDR3 region has 17 residues. The whole variable domain, filled in from reference TRBV12-5 and TRBJ2-1, reads DARVTQTPRHKVTEMGQEVTMRCQPILGHNTVFWYRQTMMQGLELLAYFRNRAPLDDSGMPKDRFSAEMPDATLATLKIQPSEPRDSAVYFCASGPRSSGRAINEQFFGPGTRLTVL.

V usage is TRBV5-6 and J usage is TRBJ2-7; weak D call: TRBD1 (5 bases). V lost 0 bases and J lost 3, with 7 bases in between. This CDR3 spans 13 amino acids. Germline loops: CDR1 SGHDT, CDR2 YYEEEE. The CDR3 region has the DNA TGTGCCAGCAGCTTGGGACAGAGCTACGAGCAGTACTTC. Translation gives CASSLGQSYEQYF. The complete variable domain, with remaining parts taken from reference TRBV5-6 and TRBJ2-7, reads DAGVTQSPTHLIKTRGQQVTLRCSPKSGHDTVSWYQQALGQGPQFIFQYYEEEERQRGNFPDRFSGHQFPNYSSELNVNALLLGDSALYLCASSLGQSYEQYFGPGTRLTVT.

The chain uses TRBV9 and TRBJ1-1; 9 positions match TRBD1. Per germline, CDR1 SGDLS and CDR2 YYNGEE. With V trimmed by 3 bases and J by 2 bases, 5 bases remained unmatched. There are 15 residues in the CDR3. The CDR3 protein is CASSGGTGTNTEAFF. The CDR3 nucleotides read TGTGCCAGCAGCGGAGGGACAGGGACTAACACTGAAGCTTTCTTT.

This clone was recorded only once. This sequence joins TRBV11-3 and TRBJ2-3, with D maybe TRBD1 (5 bases). Germline-derived CDR1 and CDR2 are SGHNT and YENEEA. The V end lost 2 bases, the J end lost 2 bases, and 11 bases lay between the germline ends. CDR3 length: 15 amino acids. The CDR3 loop is CASSLQGRDTDTQYF. As DNA, the CDR3 is TGTGCCAGCAGCTTACAGGGAAGGGACACAGATACGCAGTATTTT.

V gene TRBV19 combines with J gene TRBJ1-2; 9 bases are shared with TRBD1. CDR1 is LNHDA, CDR2 SQIVND, per germline (reference sequence). The length of the CDR3 is 19 residues. Trimming at V came to 3 bases and at J to 3 bases, leaving 17 bases not matched to a gene. CDR3 in amino acids: CASSMSWGTGRMMDYGYTF. Here the CDR3 DNA reads TGTGCCAGTAGTATGTCCTGGGGGACAGGGCGAATGATGGACTATGGCTACACCTTC.

V and J are TRBV7-5 and TRBJ2-2; the table's D gene call, TRBD1, was not cross checked with the DNA. TRBV7-5 is flagged as a pseudogene. The CDR3 is made up of 16 amino acids. The chain's CDR3 is CVRSLGQGVRGGELFF. The CDR3 DNA reads TGTGTCAGAAGCTTAGGACAGGGCGTGCGCGGCGGGGAGCTGTTTTTT.